This TCR beta chain was found in a study of cytomegalovirus exposure and HLA in healthy donors. Overall study results and limits: Of the V segments, some could not be distinguished, including TRBV6-2 and TRBV6-3, and were excluded. Sequencing probably produced one cluster of sequence variants that were highly shared.

CDR3 length: 13 residues. With 0 bases removed from V and 4 bases from J, the gap between germline ends came to 5 bases. Both 60 Vbeta primers and 13 Jbeta primers went into the PCR. Assay used: immunoSEQ multiplex PCR; TCRdb lists only in-frame clones, some missing. The sample holds 130,000 to 150,000 clones, roughly three quarters seen once. Comment on this clone: Its cognate antigen is unknown.

This receptor was taken from a woman aged 50 to 60 in good health and CMV-seronegative. The sequencing sample was made of PBMCs. This sequence joins TRBV23-1 and TRBJ2-3; D call uncertain. TRBV23-1 is reported as an ORF; its role is uncertain. The CDR3 region is CASSQSKSDTQYF. In DNA, the CDR3 is TGCGCCAGCAGTCAATCTAAATCAGATACGCAGTATTTT.